Following are 2 T cell receptor beta chains from one sample sequenced in a study of vaccination effects on CD4 cells after COVID-19. Assay: immunoSEQ multiplex PCR; the TCRdb copy retains only in-frame clones and omits some. This sample has around 22,000 clones, with approximately 70% found just once. Sequencing was preceded by expansion of antigen-specific CD4+ T cells with viral peptide pools in the ViraFEST assay. Subsequent to 10 days of culture, CD4+ T cells were isolated. Two doses of either BNT162b2 or mRNA-1273 were given to each participant. Their specific antigens are unknown. The sequencing used CD4+ T cells from PBMCs cultured with HCoV-NL63 spike peptides, collected after COVID-19 vaccination. Source of these receptors: a human donor who received a COVID-19 vaccine.

Only a few counts were recorded for this clone. CDR3 DNA sequence: TGTGCCAGCTCACCACCCGGGCGGGACGAGCAGTACTTC. Translation: CASSPPGRDEQYF. V gene TRBV18 combines with J gene TRBJ2-7; possibly TRBD2 for D (5 bases). The CDR3 has 13 residues. The V gene lost 0 bases and the J gene lost 5 bases, with 8 bases spanning the gap. Germline V gives CDR1 KGHSH, CDR2 LQKENI. Variable domain in full (rest from reference TRBV18 and TRBJ2-7): NAGVMQNPRHLVRRRGQEARLRCSPMKGHSHVYWYRQLPEEGLKFMVYLQKENIIDESGMPKERFSAEFPKEGPSILRIQQVVRGDSAAYFCASSPPGRDEQYFGPGTRLTVT.

The rearrangement uses TRBV7-9 and TRBJ1-2, with D hard to call. Germline V gives CDR1 SEHNR, CDR2 FQNEAQ (reference sequence). V was pared by 0 bases and J by 4 bases, with 9 bases between. The CDR3 has 14 amino acids. The CDR3 is CASSLARVGYGYTF. The CDR3 DNA is TGTGCCAGCAGCTTAGCGCGGGTGGGCTATGGCTACACCTTC.